The 7 T cell receptor beta chains below were found in one sample sequenced in a study of PD-1 blockade in classical Hodgkin lymphoma. Time point: cycle 4 day 1 (C4D1), after six to seven weeks of nivolumab. In every patient, relapse followed autologous stem cell transplantation, while exposure to brentuximab vedotin differed. Profiling relied on immunoSEQ multiplex PCR, and the TCRdb table lists in-frame clones only, not all of them. The sample has some 19,000 clones, around 79% seen once. The material sequenced was peripheral blood mononuclear cells (PBMCs), taken before the fourth cycle of nivolumab. The source is a human donor with classical Hodgkin lymphoma.

V gene TRBV11-1 combines with J gene TRBJ2-5; 7 bases match TRBD2. J was trimmed by 7 bases and V by 5 bases; bases with no gene match: 7. From germline, CDR1 is SGHAT and CDR2 FQDESV (reference sequence). The length of the CDR3 is 13 residues. The CDR3 loop reads CASSSGLDVTQYF. CDR3 nucleotides: TGTGCCAGCAGCAGTGGACTAGACGTGACCCAGTACTTC.

This clone was seen a single time. V usage is TRBV18 and J usage is TRBJ2-1, with TRBD1 matching over 7 bases. The ends lost 8 bases at V and 0 bases at J; junction bases unmatched: 10. CDR1 and CDR2 (germline): KGHSH, LQKENI. CDR3 size: 16 residues. This CDR3 is CASRQQGIPSYNEQFF. The CDR3 DNA follows: TGTGCCAGCCGGCAACAGGGGATCCCCTCCTACAATGAGCAGTTCTTC.

This chain connects TRBV25-1 to TRBJ1-1; D remains ambiguous. Germline lookup yields CDR1 MGHDK and CDR2 SYGVNS. The CDR3 spans 16 residues. Trimming stripped 4 bases from V and 4 bases from J, with 19 bases between. CDR3 amino acids: CASSGSVGERSTEAFF. In nucleotides, the CDR3 is TGTGCCAGCAGTGGATCGGTGGGAGAGCGGAGCACTGAAGCTTTCTTT.

The chain combines TRBV5-1 with TRBJ2-7; 7 bases fit TRBD1. The V gene end was trimmed by 0 bases and the J gene end by 5 bases; junction bases not matched to a gene: 8. The CDR3 sequence is 15 residues long. Germline-derived CDR1 and CDR2 are SGHRS and YFSETQ. The CDR3: CASSLGQNRGHEQYF. The CDR3 nucleotides read TGCGCCAGCAGCTTGGGACAAAACAGGGGACACGAGCAGTACTTC.

Only a few counts were recorded for this clone. The V gene is TRBV6-5, the J gene TRBJ2-7, with TRBD2 matching over 10 bases. Germline V gene lookup returns CDR1 MNHEY and CDR2 SVGAGI. The CDR3 extends over 15 amino acids. Trimming cost V 8 bases and J 0 bases; bases outside gene matches: 7. The CDR3 here is CASQRQREGSYEQYF. CDR3 coding DNA: TGTGCCAGCCAAAGGCAGCGGGAGGGCTCCTACGAGCAGTACTTC.

The chain uses TRBV7-2 and TRBJ1-1; D is ambiguous. Germline lookup yields CDR1 SGHTA and CDR2 FQGNSA. The CDR3 consists of 12 residues. V gave up 4 bases and J gave up 10 bases, with 13 bases separating them. CDR3 sequence: CASSSQRRGAFF. The CDR3 DNA is TGTGCCAGCAGCTCCCAGCGGCGGGGAGCTTTCTTT.

The chain has TRBV14 and TRBJ2-3; TRBD2 might be the D (5 bases). The germline V gene has CDR1 SGHDN and CDR2 FVKESK. Trimming stripped 4 bases from V and 3 bases from J, with 17 bases between. CDR3 length equals 16 residues. The CDR3 loop reads CASSRWSGLATDTQYF. The DNA for the CDR3 is TGTGCCAGCAGCCGATGGAGCGGATTGGCGACAGATACGCAGTATTTT.